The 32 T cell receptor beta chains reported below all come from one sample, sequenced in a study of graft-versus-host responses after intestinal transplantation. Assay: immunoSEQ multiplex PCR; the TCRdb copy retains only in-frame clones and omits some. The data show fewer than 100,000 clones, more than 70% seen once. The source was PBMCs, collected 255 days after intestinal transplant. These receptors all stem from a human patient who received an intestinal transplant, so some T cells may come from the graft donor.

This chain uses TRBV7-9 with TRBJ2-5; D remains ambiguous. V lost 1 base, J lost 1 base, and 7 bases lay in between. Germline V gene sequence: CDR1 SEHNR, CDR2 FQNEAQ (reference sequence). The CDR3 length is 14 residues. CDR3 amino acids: CASSLVTAQETQYF. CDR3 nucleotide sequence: TGTGCCAGCAGCTTAGTCACGGCCCAAGAGACCCAGTACTTC. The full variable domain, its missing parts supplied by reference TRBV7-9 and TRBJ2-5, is DTGVSQNPRHKITKRGQNVTFRCDPISEHNRLYWYRQTLGQGPEFLTYFQNEAQLEKSRLLSDRFSAERPKGSFSTLEIQRTEQGDSAMYLCASSLVTAQETQYFGPGTRLLVL.

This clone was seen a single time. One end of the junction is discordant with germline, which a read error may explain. The CDR3, as DNA: TGCGCCAGCACCTTGAACAGTAACACTGAAGCTTTCTTT. Its protein product is CASTLNSNTEAFF. The rearrangement uses TRBV5-1 and TRBJ1-1; D gene unclear. The CDR3 loop spans 13 amino acids. CDR1 and CDR2 (germline): SGHRS, YFSETQ.

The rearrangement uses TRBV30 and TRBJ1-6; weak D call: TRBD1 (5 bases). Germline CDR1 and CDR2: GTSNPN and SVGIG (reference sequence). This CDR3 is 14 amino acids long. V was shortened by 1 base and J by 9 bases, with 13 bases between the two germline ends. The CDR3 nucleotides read TGTGCCTGGAGTGCTGGGGACCCCTCTTCACCCCTCCACTTT. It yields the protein CAWSAGDPSSPLHF. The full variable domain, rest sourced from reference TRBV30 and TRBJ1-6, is SQTIHQWPATLVQPVGSPLSLECTVEGTSNPNLYWYRQAAGRGLQLLFYSVGIGQISSEVPQNLSASRPQDRQFILSSKKLLLSDSGFYLCAWSAGDPSSPLHFGNGTRLTVT.

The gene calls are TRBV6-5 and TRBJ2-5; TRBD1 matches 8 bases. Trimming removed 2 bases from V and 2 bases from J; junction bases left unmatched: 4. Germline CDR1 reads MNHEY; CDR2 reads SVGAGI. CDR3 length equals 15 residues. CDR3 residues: CASSYDRGPQETQYF. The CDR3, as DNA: TGTGCCAGCAGTTACGACAGGGGACCTCAAGAGACCCAGTACTTC.

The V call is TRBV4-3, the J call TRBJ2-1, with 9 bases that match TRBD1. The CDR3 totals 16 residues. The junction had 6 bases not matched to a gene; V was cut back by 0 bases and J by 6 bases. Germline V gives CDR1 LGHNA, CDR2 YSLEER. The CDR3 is CASSQDPGTGFNEQFF. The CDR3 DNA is TGCGCCAGCAGCCAAGATCCCGGGACAGGGTTCAATGAGCAGTTCTTC.

The CDR3 is CASSPNPDSPLHF. CDR3 bases: TGTGCCAGCTCACCAAATCCCGATTCACCCCTCCACTTT. This chain connects TRBV18 to TRBJ1-6; D not certain. The CDR3 is 13 amino acids. The V gene lost 2 bases and the J gene lost 8 bases, with 7 bases spanning the gap. CDR1 and CDR2 from the germline V gene are KGHSH and LQKENI.

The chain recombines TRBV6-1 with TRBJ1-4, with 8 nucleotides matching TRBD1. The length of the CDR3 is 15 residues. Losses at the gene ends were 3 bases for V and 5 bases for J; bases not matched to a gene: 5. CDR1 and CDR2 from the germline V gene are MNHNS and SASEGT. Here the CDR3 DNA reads TGTGCCAGCAGTGAGATTTCAGGGGGCAATGAAAAACTGTTTTTT. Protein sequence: CASSEISGGNEKLFF.

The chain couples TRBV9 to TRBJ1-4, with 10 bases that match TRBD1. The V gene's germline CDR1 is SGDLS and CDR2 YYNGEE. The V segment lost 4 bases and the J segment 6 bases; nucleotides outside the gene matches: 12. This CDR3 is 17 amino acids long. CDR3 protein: CASSPLTGGREDEKLFF. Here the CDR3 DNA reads TGTGCCAGCAGCCCCCTGACAGGGGGCCGGGAGGATGAAAAACTGTTTTTT.

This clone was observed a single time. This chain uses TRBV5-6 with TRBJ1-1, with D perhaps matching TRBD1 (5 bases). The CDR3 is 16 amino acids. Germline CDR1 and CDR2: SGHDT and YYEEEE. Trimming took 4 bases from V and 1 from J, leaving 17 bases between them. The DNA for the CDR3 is TGTGCCAGCAGCCTTTGGGGTGGGACGAGGAACACTGAAGCTTTCTTT. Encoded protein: CASSLWGGTRNTEAFF.

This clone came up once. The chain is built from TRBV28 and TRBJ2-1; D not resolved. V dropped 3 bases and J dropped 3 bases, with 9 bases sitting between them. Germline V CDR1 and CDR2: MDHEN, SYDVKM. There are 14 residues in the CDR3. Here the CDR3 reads CASSFRADYNEQFF. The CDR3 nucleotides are TGTGCCAGCAGTTTTCGGGCCGACTACAATGAGCAGTTCTTC.

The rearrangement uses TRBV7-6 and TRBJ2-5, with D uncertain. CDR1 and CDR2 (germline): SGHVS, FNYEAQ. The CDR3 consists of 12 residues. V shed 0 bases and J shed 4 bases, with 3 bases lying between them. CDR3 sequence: CASSLARETQYF. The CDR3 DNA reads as TGTGCCAGCAGCTTAGCGCGAGAGACCCAGTACTTC.

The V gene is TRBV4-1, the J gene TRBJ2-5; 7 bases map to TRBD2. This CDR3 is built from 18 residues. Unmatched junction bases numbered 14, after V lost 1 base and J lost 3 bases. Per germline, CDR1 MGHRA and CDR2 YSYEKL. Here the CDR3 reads CASSQGLAGLAVEETQYF. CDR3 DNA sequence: TGCGCCAGCAGCCAAGGGTTGGCGGGGCTAGCGGTGGAAGAGACCCAGTACTTC.

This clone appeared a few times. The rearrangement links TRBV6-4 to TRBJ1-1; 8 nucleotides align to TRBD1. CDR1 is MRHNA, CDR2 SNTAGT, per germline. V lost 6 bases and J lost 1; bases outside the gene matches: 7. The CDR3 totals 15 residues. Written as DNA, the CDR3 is TGTGCCAGCAGCGAGTCCGGACAGGGGAACACTGAAGCTTTCTTT. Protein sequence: CASSESGQGNTEAFF.

Here the CDR3 reads CASSPTNQPQHF. As DNA, the CDR3 is TGTGCCAGCTCGCCTACGAATCAGCCCCAGCATTTT. V usage is TRBV28 and J usage is TRBJ1-5; D unclear. The length of the CDR3 is 12 residues. V lost 8 bases and J 4 bases, leaving 9 bases between the germline ends. Germline V gene data show CDR1 as MDHEN and CDR2 as SYDVKM. The full variable domain, rest sourced from reference TRBV28 and TRBJ1-5, is DVKVTQSSRYLVKRTGEKVFLECVQDMDHENMFWYRQDPGLGLRLIYFSYDVKMKEKGDIPEGYSVSREKKERFSLILESASTNQTSMYLCASSPTNQPQHFGDGTRLSIL.

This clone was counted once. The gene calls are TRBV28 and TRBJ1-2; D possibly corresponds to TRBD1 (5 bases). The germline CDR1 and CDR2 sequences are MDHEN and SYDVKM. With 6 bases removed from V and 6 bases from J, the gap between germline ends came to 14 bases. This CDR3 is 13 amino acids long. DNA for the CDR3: TGTGCCAGCAGAAACGCAGGGATCGATGGCTACACCTTC. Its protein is CASRNAGIDGYTF.

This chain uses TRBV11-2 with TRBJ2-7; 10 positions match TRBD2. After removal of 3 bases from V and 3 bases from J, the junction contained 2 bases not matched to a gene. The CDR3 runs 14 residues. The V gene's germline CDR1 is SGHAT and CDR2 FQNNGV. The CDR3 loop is CASSLTSGLYEQYF. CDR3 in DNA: TGTGCCAGCAGCTTGACTAGCGGGCTCTACGAGCAGTACTTC.

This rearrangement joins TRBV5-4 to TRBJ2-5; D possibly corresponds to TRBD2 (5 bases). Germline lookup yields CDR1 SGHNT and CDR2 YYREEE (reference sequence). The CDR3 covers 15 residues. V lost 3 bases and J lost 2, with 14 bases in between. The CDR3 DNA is TGTGCCAGCAGCTCCCCTCGCGGGCCACAAGAGACCCAGTACTTC. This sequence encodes CASSSPRGPQETQYF.

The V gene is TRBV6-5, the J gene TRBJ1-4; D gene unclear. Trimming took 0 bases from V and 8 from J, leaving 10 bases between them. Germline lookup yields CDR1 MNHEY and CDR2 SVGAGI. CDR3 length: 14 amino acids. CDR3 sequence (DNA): TGTGCCAGCAGTTACTCGAGTCTGGGGGAAAAACTGTTTTTT. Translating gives CASSYSSLGEKLFF.

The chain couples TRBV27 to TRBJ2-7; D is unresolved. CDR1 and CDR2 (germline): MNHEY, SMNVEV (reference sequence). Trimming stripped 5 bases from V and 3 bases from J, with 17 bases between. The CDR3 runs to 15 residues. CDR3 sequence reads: CASSPSETADYEQYF. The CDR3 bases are TGTGCCAGCAGTCCTTCCGAGACGGCAGACTACGAGCAGTACTTC.

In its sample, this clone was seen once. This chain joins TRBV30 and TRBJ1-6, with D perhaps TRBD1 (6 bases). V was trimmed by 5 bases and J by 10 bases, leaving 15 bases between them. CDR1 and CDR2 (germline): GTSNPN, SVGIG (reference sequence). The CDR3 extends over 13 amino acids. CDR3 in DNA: TGTGCCTGGGGGCAGGGACAAAACTCACCCCTCCACTTT. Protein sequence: CAWGQGQNSPLHF. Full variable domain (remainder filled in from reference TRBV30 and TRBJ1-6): SQTIHQWPATLVQPVGSPLSLECTVEGTSNPNLYWYRQAAGRGLQLLFYSVGIGQISSEVPQNLSASRPQDRQFILSSKKLLLSDSGFYLCAWGQGQNSPLHFGNGTRLTVT.

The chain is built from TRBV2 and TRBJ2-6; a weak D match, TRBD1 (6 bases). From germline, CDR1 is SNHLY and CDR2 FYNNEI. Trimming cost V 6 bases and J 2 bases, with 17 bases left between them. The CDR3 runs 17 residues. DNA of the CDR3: TGTGCCAGCAGGGAGACAGGCGTCCCCACTGGGGCCAACGTCCTGACTTTC. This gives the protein CASRETGVPTGANVLTF.

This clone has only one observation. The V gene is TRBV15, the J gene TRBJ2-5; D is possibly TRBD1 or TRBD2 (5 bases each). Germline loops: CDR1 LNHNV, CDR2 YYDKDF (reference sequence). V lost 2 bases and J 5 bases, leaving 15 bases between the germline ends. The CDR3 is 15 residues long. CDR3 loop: CATSRWGKGRETQYF. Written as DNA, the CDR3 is TGTGCCACCAGCAGATGGGGAAAGGGACGGGAGACCCAGTACTTC. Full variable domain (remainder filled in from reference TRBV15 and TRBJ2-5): DAMVIQNPRYQVTQFGKPVTLSCSQTLNHNVMYWYQQKSSQAPKLLFHYYDKDFNNEADTPDNFQSRRPNTSFCFLDIRSPGLGDTAMYLCATSRWGKGRETQYFGPGTRLLVL.

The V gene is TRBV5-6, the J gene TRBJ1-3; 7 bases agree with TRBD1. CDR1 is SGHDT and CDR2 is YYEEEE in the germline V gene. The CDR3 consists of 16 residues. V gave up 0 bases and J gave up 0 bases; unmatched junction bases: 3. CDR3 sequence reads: CASSLEGAVSGNTIYF. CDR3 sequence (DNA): TGTGCCAGCAGCTTGGAGGGGGCTGTCTCTGGAAACACCATATATTTT.

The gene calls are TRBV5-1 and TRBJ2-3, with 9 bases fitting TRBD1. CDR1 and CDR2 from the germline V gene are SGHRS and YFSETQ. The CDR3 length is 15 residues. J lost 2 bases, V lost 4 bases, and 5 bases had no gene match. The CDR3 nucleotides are TGCGCCAGCAGCAGCGGGACAGGGCACACAGATACGCAGTATTTT. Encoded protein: CASSSGTGHTDTQYF.

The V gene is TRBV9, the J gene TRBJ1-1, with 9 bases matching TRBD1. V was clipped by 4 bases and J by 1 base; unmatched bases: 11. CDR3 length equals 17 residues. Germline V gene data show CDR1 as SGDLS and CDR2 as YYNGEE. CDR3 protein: CASSPTPGQGGNTEAFF. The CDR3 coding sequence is TGTGCCAGCAGCCCTACCCCGGGACAGGGAGGGAACACTGAAGCTTTCTTT.

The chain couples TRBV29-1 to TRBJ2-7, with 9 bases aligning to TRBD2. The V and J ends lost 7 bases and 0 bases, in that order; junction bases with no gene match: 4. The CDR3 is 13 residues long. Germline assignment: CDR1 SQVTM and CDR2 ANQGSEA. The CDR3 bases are TGCAGCGCCCGAGCGGGGGGCTCCTACGAGCAGTACTTC. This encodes CSARAGGSYEQYF.

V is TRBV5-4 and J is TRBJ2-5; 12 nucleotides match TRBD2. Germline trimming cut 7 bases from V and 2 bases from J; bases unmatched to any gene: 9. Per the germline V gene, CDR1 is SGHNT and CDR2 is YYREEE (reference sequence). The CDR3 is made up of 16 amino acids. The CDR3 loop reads CASSRLGLAGQETQYF. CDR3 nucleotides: TGTGCCAGCTCCCGTCTGGGACTAGCGGGTCAAGAGACCCAGTACTTC.

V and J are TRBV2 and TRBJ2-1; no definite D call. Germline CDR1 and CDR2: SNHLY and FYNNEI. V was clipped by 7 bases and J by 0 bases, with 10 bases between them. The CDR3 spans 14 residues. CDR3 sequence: CASTEGSSYNEQFF. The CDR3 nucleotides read TGTGCCAGCACCGAAGGAAGCTCCTACAATGAGCAGTTCTTC. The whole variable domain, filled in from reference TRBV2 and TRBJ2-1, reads EPEVTQTPSHQVTQMGQEVILRCVPISNHLYFYWYRQILGQKVEFLVSFYNNEISEKSEIFDDQFSVERPDGSNFTLKIRSTKLEDSAMYFCASTEGSSYNEQFFGPGTRLTVL.

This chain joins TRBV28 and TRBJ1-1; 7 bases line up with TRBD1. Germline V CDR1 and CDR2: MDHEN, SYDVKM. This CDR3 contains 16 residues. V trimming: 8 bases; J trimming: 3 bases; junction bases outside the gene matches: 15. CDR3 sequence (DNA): TGTGCCAGCCTTGGAATAGGGGGCGGGATGGACACTGAAGCTTTCTTT. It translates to CASLGIGGGMDTEAFF.

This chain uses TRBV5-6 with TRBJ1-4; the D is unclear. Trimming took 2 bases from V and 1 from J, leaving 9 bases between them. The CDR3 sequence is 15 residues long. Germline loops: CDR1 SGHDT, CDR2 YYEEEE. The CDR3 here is CASSFGEGTNEKLFF. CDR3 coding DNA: TGTGCCAGCAGCTTCGGGGAAGGAACTAATGAAAAACTGTTTTTT.

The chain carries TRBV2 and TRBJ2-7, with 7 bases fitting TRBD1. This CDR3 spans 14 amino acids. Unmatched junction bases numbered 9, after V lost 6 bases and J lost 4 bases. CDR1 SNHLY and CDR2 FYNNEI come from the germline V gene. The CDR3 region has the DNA TGTGCCAGCAGGGAGACAGGGACCGTTTACGAGCAGTACTTC. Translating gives CASRETGTVYEQYF.

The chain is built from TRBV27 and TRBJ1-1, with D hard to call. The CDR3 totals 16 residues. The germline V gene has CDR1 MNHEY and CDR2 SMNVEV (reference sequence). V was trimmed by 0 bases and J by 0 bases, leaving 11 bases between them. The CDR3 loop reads CASSLSMSYLNTEAFF. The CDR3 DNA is TGTGCCAGCAGTTTATCGATGTCCTACCTGAACACTGAAGCTTTCTTT.